This TCR beta chain was recorded in a study of blood T cell repertoires in COVID-19 (TCRdb year 2020). Some background on the complete study: Collaborator samples came from the United States, Italy and Spain and covered acute and convalescent phases of COVID-19. Subjects who had been exposed to COVID-19, were actively infected with it, or had recovered from it provided the deeply sampled blood TCRbeta repertoires that made up the dataset. Samples came from the ongoing ImmuneRACE study (first 160 participants) plus 1,254 subjects from 6 global collaborators. A freely available public database, intended as a resource for researchers studying the immune response to SARS-CoV-2, is where the repertoires were released. A de-identified subject ID, COVID-19 status, age in years and sex were almost always included in the sample metadata. The material from the prospective study consisted of cDNA or gDNA derived from T cells, B-cell-depleted T cells, or PBMCs. Where available, HLA class I and class II types were obtained from metadata supplied by the sample provider rather than from assay-based typing. General study outcomes and caveats: The quantity of clinical and demographic metadata differed by source and by participant and was supplied without curation.

Collaborating institutions collected whole blood in K2EDTA tubes following their own protocols. Collaborator samples were shipped for TCRbeta analysis as frozen whole blood, isolated PBMCs, or DNA extracted from either sample type. The cysteine opens and the phenylalanine closes a CDR3 of 14 amino acids. CDR3 DNA only is kept here, 42 bases in frame from base 1. The germline V gene gives CDR1 as SNHLY and CDR2 as FYNNEI. After removal of 9 bases from V and 2 bases from J, the junction retains 9 bases not matched to a gene. In regard to this clone: The specificity of this receptor is unknown. No much larger clone is present one base from it, and per-base qualities are unavailable.

TCRbeta CDR3 regions were amplified from genomic DNA by means of the immunoSEQ Assay, a bias-controlled multiplex PCR. The authors processed their data as follows. Nucleated cell counts per sample were estimated from amplification of reference gene primers within the assay. To quantify the absolute abundance of each unique TCRbeta CDR3 rearrangement, sequence reads were collapsed and filtered. For each sample, productive Simpson clonality was calculated as the square root of Simpson's diversity index across productive rearrangements. This is the immuneACCESS table as TCRdb keeps it, with only in-frame sequences that have V and J called. A part of the clones is gone; compared with another copy, unresolved V genes explain less than half, and the rest is unexplained. The DNA gave D and trimming, while V, J and clone size come from that table. A total of hundreds of thousands of clones appear in this sample, 80% to 90% of them only once. Of the sample, almost 1.5% falls within the top ten clones.

The source of this sequence is a woman aged 25 to 45 with active or convalescent COVID-19. The specimen sequenced was peripheral blood. The sequence links TRBV2 to TRBJ1-1; TRBD1 agrees with 7 junctional bases. The CDR3 loop reads CARDRDRENTEAFF. The sequenced DNA is TGTGCCAGGGATAGGGACAGAGAAAACACTGAAGCTTTCTTT.